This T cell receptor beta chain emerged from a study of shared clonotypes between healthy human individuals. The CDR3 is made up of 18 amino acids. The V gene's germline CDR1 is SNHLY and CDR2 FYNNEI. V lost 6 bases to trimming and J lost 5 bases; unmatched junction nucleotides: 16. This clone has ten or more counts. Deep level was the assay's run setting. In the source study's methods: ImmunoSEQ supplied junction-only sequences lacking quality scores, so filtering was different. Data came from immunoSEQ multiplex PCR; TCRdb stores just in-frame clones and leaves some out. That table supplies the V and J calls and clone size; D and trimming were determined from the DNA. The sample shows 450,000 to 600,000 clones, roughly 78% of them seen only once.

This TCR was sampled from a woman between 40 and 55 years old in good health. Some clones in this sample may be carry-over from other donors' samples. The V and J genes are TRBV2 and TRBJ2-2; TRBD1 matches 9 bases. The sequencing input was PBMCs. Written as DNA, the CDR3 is TGTGCCAGCAGGGCTAGACAGGGGGGGTCCAGGGATACCGGGGAGCTGTTTTTT. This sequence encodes CASRARQGGSRDTGELFF.